These T cell receptor beta chains were read from a single sample in a study of blood T cell repertoires in COVID-19. Here immunoSEQ multiplex PCR was the method, and the copy in TCRdb shows in-frame clones only, minus some. The sample holds approximately 230,000 clones, almost 90% seen once. Source material: peripheral blood. The receptors were gathered from a man older than 75 with acute or convalescent COVID-19. The CDR3 runs from the conserved cysteine through the conserved F or W. The order of the fields is J gene, V gene, CDR3 protein.

TRBJ2-2 | TRBV29-1 | CSVGRNANTGELFF
TRBJ2-1 | TRBV5-1 | CASSTTGTSGRRNSYNEQFF
TRBJ2-1 | TRBV7-2 | CASSLERVGAGGPKNEQFF
TRBJ1-6 | TRBV7-2 | CASSSADRGISPLHF
TRBJ2-7 | TRBV20-1 | CSASSGTALSEQYF
TRBJ2-1 | TRBV18 | CASSLLGEQFF
TRBJ1-1 | TRBV6-5 | CASRATRDRNTEAFF
TRBJ1-1 | TRBV5-6 | CASSLVTALGRLNTEAFF
TRBJ2-5 | TRBV6-4 | CASSKTGDRQETQYF
TRBJ2-1 | TRBV5-1 | CASSLYSSGERVEQFF
TRBJ2-1 | TRBV18 | CASSPPFYAGVVNEQFF
TRBJ2-3 | TRBV27 | CASSPPTDTQYF
TRBJ2-2 | TRBV3-1/TRBV3-2 | CASSPLSAGELFF
TRBJ2-7 | TRBV7-2 | CASSFPGMGQYF
TRBJ2-1 | TRBV4-1 | CASSLRTSGVSNYNEQFF
TRBJ1-3 | TRBV4-2 | CASSPPQGGRGNTIYF
TRBJ1-6 | TRBV5-1 | CASSDGTGGPYNSPLHF
TRBJ1-6 | TRBV5-6 | CASSLYLSGLGSPLHF